The 24 T cell receptor beta chains below all came from one sample that was sequenced in a study of cytomegalovirus exposure and HLA in healthy donors. The assay was immunoSEQ multiplex PCR, and TCRdb's table has in-frame clones only and misses some. The table records tens of thousands of clones, 94% of them present only once. Sequences were obtained from PBMCs. The receptors were gathered from a young man in good health and CMV-seropositive.

The rearrangement uses TRBV27 and TRBJ2-1; 7 nucleotides agree with TRBD2. V dropped 3 bases and J dropped 6; count of bases not matched to a gene: 5. Looked up from germline, CDR1 is MNHEY and CDR2 is SMNVEV (reference sequence). This CDR3 is built from 14 residues. The CDR3 DNA follows: TGTGCCAGCAGTTTGGTAGGGGAGGGCAATGAGCAGTTCTTC. Its protein is CASSLVGEGNEQFF.

This clone was seen just once. The gene calls are TRBV19 and TRBJ2-7; D is unresolved. This CDR3 has 13 amino acids. Trimming removed 1 base from V and 3 bases from J, with 7 bases in between. Germline lookup yields CDR1 LNHDA and CDR2 SQIVND (reference sequence). The CDR3 DNA reads as TGTGCCAGTAGTATAGTGGCAGGCTACGAGCAGTACTTC. Its translation: CASSIVAGYEQYF. The full variable domain, with the rest looked up from reference TRBV19 and TRBJ2-7, is DGGITQSPKYLFRKEGQNVTLSCEQNLNHDAMYWYRQDPGQGLRLIYYSQIVNDFQKGDIAEGYSVSREKKESFPLTVTSAQKNPTAFYLCASSIVAGYEQYFGPGTRLTVT.

The chain joins TRBV5-1 to TRBJ1-2; D possibly corresponds to TRBD1 (6 bases). Germline V gene lookup returns CDR1 SGHRS and CDR2 YFSETQ. The ends were cut back, 4 bases at V and 5 bases at J, with 12 bases in the middle. This CDR3 spans 13 amino acids. The CDR3 DNA reads TGCGCCAGCAGCAATTCAGGGGATTATGGCTACACCTTC. This translates into CASSNSGDYGYTF.

This rearrangement joins TRBV28 to TRBJ2-2; the D is unclear. Per germline, CDR1 MDHEN and CDR2 SYDVKM. The CDR3 has 14 residues. V was trimmed by 3 bases and J by 0 bases, leaving 5 bases between them. The CDR3 region has the DNA TGTGCCAGCAGTTTTCTTCCGAACACCGGGGAGCTGTTTTTT. Encoded protein: CASSFLPNTGELFF.

The J gene is TRBJ1-1, the V gene TRBV5-5, with a weak D call TRBD1 (5 bases). The V and J ends lost 4 bases and 7 bases respectively, with 14 bases between them. Germline loops: CDR1 SGHKS, CDR2 YYEKEE (reference sequence). This CDR3 is built from 13 residues. CDR3 nucleotide sequence: TGTGCCAGCAGCCCGGGGGATTTGTTTGAAGCTTTCTTT. Encoded protein: CASSPGDLFEAFF. Complete variable domain (other parts from reference TRBV5-5 and TRBJ1-1): DAGVTQSPTHLIKTRGQQVTLRCSPISGHKSVSWYQQVLGQGPQFIFQYYEKEERGRGNFPDRFSARQFPNYSSELNVNALLLGDSALYLCASSPGDLFEAFFGQGTRLTVV.

This chain connects TRBV6-5 to TRBJ1-2; TRBD1 matches 7 bases. Germline loops: CDR1 MNHEY, CDR2 SVGAGI. V trimming: 0 bases; J trimming: 5 bases; junction bases outside the gene matches: 3. The CDR3 contains 14 residues. CDR3 bases: TGTGCCAGCAGTTACTCCAGGACAGGTTATGGCTACACCTTC. Encoded protein: CASSYSRTGYGYTF.

V gene TRBV28 combines with J gene TRBJ2-3; 8 nucleotides match TRBD1. V was clipped by 5 bases and J by 3 bases; unmatched bases: 16. CDR1 and CDR2 (germline): MDHEN, SYDVKM. The length of the CDR3 is 18 residues. For the CDR3, the DNA is TGTGCCAGCAGTCCCAACTACCGACAGGGGAGAGGGACAGATACGCAGTATTTT. This codes for CASSPNYRQGRGTDTQYF.

The chain joins TRBV13 to TRBJ2-3, with 8 bases fitting TRBD2. The CDR3 consists of 17 residues. Germline trimming cut 2 bases from V and 1 base from J; bases unmatched to any gene: 8. Germline CDR1 and CDR2: PRHDT and FYEKMQ (reference sequence). CDR3 loop: CASSLSGSPAGTDTQYF. CDR3 DNA: TGTGCCAGCAGCTTAAGCGGGAGTCCAGCGGGCACAGATACGCAGTATTTT.

The chain combines TRBV18 with TRBJ2-7, with 7 nucleotides matching TRBD1. With V trimmed by 5 bases and J by 0 bases, 7 bases remained unmatched. Germline CDR1 reads KGHSH; CDR2 reads LQKENI. CDR3 length equals 15 residues. DNA of the CDR3: TGTGCCAGCTCAGAGACCGGGACAGTCTCCTACGAGCAGTACTTC. Translating it yields CASSETGTVSYEQYF.

The V gene is TRBV19, the J gene TRBJ2-6, with D unresolved. The V gene's germline CDR1 is LNHDA and CDR2 SQIVND (reference sequence). The CDR3 covers 19 residues. Trimming cost V 2 bases and J 0 bases, with 17 bases left between them. DNA for the CDR3: TGTGCCAGTAGTATAAAGGCCGGAGCAATCCCCTCTGGGGCCAACGTCCTGACTTTC. Translating it yields CASSIKAGAIPSGANVLTF.

The chain employs TRBV2 and TRBJ2-1, with TRBD2 matching 8 bases. The CDR3 is 16 amino acids. Germline loops: CDR1 SNHLY, CDR2 FYNNEI. J gave up 0 bases and V 4 bases, and 5 bases lay outside the gene matches. CDR3 in amino acids: CASSASGGGSYNEQFF. CDR3 DNA: TGTGCCAGCAGTGCGAGCGGGGGTGGCTCCTACAATGAGCAGTTCTTC.

The chain has TRBV11-2 and TRBJ2-7; possible D gene TRBD1, 6 bases. This CDR3 has 15 amino acids. V lost 5 bases to trimming and J lost 1 base, with 15 bases between them. In germline, CDR1 is SGHAT, CDR2 FQNNGV. The chain's CDR3 is CASSRTAQPSYEQYF. As DNA, the CDR3 is TGTGCCAGCAGCCGGACAGCTCAACCTTCCTACGAGCAGTACTTC.

The chain employs TRBV5-8 and TRBJ2-5, with a possible D match to TRBD2 (6 bases). CDR3 length: 14 residues. Germline-derived CDR1 and CDR2 are SGHTS and YDEGEE. The V and J ends lost 0 bases and 5 bases respectively, with 11 bases between them. Here the CDR3 reads CASSLGGMWETQYF. In nucleotides, the CDR3 is TGTGCCAGCAGCTTGGGCGGGATGTGGGAGACCCAGTACTTC.

J is TRBJ2-3 and V is TRBV5-6, with a tentative D call TRBD2 (6 bases). With 0 bases removed from V and 1 base from J, the gap between germline ends came to 12 bases. Germline V gene sequence: CDR1 SGHDT, CDR2 YYEEEE. This CDR3 spans 16 amino acids. As DNA, the CDR3 is TGTGCCAGCAGCTTGGATGCGGGATTACGCACAGATACGCAGTATTTT. Protein product: CASSLDAGLRTDTQYF.

V is TRBV7-6 and J is TRBJ1-4; 8 nucleotides align to TRBD1. V was pared by 1 base and J by 12 bases, with 7 bases of the junction left unmatched. The CDR3 contains 14 residues. Germline V gene data show CDR1 as SGHVS and CDR2 as FNYEAQ. In DNA, the CDR3 is TGTGCCAGCAGCTTAGATACAGGGGGGAAGGAACTGTTTTTT. Translating it yields CASSLDTGGKELFF.

The chain uses TRBV5-1 and TRBJ2-1; 10 bases are shared with TRBD2. V was pared by 4 bases and J by 5 bases, with 12 bases of the junction left unmatched. The germline gives CDR1 SGHRS, CDR2 YFSETQ. The CDR3 sequence is 17 residues long. In DNA form, the CDR3 reads TGCGCCAGCAGCGCCGTGCCCGGGACTAGCGCCAACAATGAGCAGTTCTTC. Protein: CASSAVPGTSANNEQFF.

The chain employs TRBV6-6 and TRBJ2-2; 12 bases match TRBD2. The CDR3 contains 16 residues. Germline V gene sequence: CDR1 MNHNY, CDR2 SVGAGI (reference sequence). V was pared by 5 bases and J by 6 bases, with 7 bases of the junction left unmatched. CDR3 amino acids: CASSGPSGRVAGELFF. CDR3 DNA: TGTGCCAGCAGTGGGCCTAGCGGGAGGGTGGCCGGGGAGCTGTTTTTT.

The J gene is TRBJ1-4, the V gene TRBV25-1, with TRBD1 matching over 7 bases. CDR1 and CDR2 (germline): MGHDK, SYGVNS. The CDR3 extends over 16 amino acids. The ends lost 4 bases at V and 0 bases at J; junction bases unmatched: 5. The CDR3 protein is CASSGTGASTNEKLFF. For the CDR3, the DNA is TGTGCCAGCAGTGGAACAGGGGCCTCAACTAATGAAAAACTGTTTTTT.

The chain recombines TRBV7-6 with TRBJ2-5; the D gene is possibly TRBD2 (6 bases). The CDR3 sequence is 16 residues long. Trimming removed 4 bases from V and 1 base from J, with 16 bases in between. Germline CDR1 reads SGHVS; CDR2 reads FNYEAQ. The CDR3 coding sequence is TGTGCCAGCAGCTACGGCCCAGCGGGCCTCCAAGAGACCCAGTACTTC. Its protein product is CASSYGPAGLQETQYF.

This chain links TRBV10-2 with TRBJ2-7, with 9 bases identical to TRBD1. The CDR3 consists of 13 residues. Germline trimming cut 9 bases from V and 1 base from J; bases unmatched to any gene: 4. The germline gives CDR1 WSHSY, CDR2 SAAADI. CDR3 sequence (DNA): TGCGCCAGTCGCGGACAGGGGTCCTACGAGCAGTACTTC. This translates into CASRGQGSYEQYF.

V and J are TRBV9 and TRBJ2-3; TRBD2 matches 9 bases. J lost 6 bases, V lost 0 bases, and 11 bases had no gene match. This CDR3 contains 17 residues. CDR1 SGDLS and CDR2 YYNGEE come from the germline V gene. CDR3 protein: CASSVDGGGASLDTQYF. CDR3 nucleotide sequence: TGTGCCAGCAGCGTAGATGGCGGGGGGGCCTCGTTGGATACGCAGTATTTT.

Here the CDR3 reads CASSPDSYTGELFF. The CDR3 nucleotides read TGTGCCAGCAGCCCCGACAGTTACACCGGGGAGCTGTTTTTT. This chain joins TRBV11-2 and TRBJ2-2, with D tentatively TRBD1 (5 bases). Trimming cost V 5 bases and J 3 bases, with 10 bases left between them. Germline CDR1 and CDR2: SGHAT and FQNNGV. The CDR3 is 14 residues long.

J is TRBJ1-3 and V is TRBV5-1; 9 bases agree with TRBD1. CDR1 is SGHRS and CDR2 is YFSETQ in the germline V gene. CDR3 length: 16 amino acids. Trimming took 3 bases from V and 1 from J; bases not matched to a gene: 5. The CDR3 DNA follows: TGCGCCAGCAGCTCCGGAGACAGGGGGTCTGGAAACACCATATATTTT. This sequence encodes CASSSGDRGSGNTIYF.

A few counts support this clone. The chain links TRBV4-2 to TRBJ2-7, with a weak D call TRBD2 (5 bases). Germline V gene sequence: CDR1 LGHNA, CDR2 YNFKEQ. The CDR3 is 15 residues long. V dropped 5 bases and J dropped 3 bases, with 17 bases sitting between them. The CDR3 here is CASSASIGGLYEQYF. The CDR3 DNA sequence: TGTGCCAGCAGCGCCTCAATCGGAGGACTCTACGAGCAGTACTTC.